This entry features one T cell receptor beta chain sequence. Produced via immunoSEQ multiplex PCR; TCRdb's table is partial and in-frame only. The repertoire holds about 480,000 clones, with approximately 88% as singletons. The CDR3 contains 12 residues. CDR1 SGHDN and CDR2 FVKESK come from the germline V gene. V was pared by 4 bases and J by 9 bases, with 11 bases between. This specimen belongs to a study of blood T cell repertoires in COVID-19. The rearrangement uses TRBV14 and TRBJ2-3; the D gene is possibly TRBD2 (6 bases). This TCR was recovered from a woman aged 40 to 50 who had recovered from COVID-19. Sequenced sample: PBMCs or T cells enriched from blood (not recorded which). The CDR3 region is CASSLEGRTQYF. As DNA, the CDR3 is TGTGCCAGCAGCCTTGAGGGGAGGACGCAGTATTTT. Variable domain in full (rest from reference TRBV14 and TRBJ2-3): EAGVTQFPSHSVIEKGQTVTLRCDPISGHDNLYWYRRVMGKEIKFLLHFVKESKQDESGMPNNRFLAERTGGTYSTLKVQPAELEDSGVYFCASSLEGRTQYFGPGTRLTVL.